Shown below are 12 T cell receptor beta chains from a single sample sequenced in a study of CD8+ T cells in alopecia areata. RNA was extracted and reverse transcribed into cDNA as the sequencing template. The table came from immunoSEQ multiplex PCR; TCRdb's copy has only in-frame clones and leaves some out. The sample contains more than 95,000 clones, about 60% of which appear only once. Sequenced input: CD4+ T cells sorted from blood. These receptors were obtained from a human donor in good health.

The chain employs TRBV7-9 and TRBJ2-7; the D gene could be TRBD1 or TRBD2 (5 bases each). The CDR3 spans 16 residues. V was pared by 5 bases and J by 0 bases, with 17 bases between. The germline gives CDR1 SEHNR, CDR2 FQNEAQ (reference sequence). This CDR3 is CASSLSRDGNSYEQYF. The CDR3, as DNA: TGTGCCAGCAGCCTATCCCGGGACGGAAACTCCTACGAGCAGTACTTC.

V gene TRBV23-1 combines with J gene TRBJ1-5; 9 nucleotides match TRBD1. TRBV23-1 is an ORF for which the function is uncertain. The length of the CDR3 is 17 residues. The J segment lost 3 bases and the V segment lost 6 bases, leaving 12 bases of the junction unmatched. For the CDR3, the DNA is TGCGCCAGCAGCTCACCACCCGGGACAGGGTACAATCAGCCCCAGCATTTT. This encodes CASSSPPGTGYNQPQHF.

This clone was counted only a few times. The gene calls are TRBV29-1 and TRBJ1-1; D gene uncertain. The ends were cut back, 6 bases at V and 3 bases at J, with 20 bases in the middle. Germline V CDR1 and CDR2: SQVTM, ANQGSEA. The CDR3 spans 15 residues. In nucleotides, the CDR3 is TGCAGCGTCCACCGTGTTTCCAAAAATTACACTGAAGCTTTCTTT. It codes for CSVHRVSKNYTEAFF.

The chain combines TRBV2 with TRBJ1-2, with TRBD1 identical over 7 bases. This CDR3 is built from 13 residues. V was clipped by 6 bases and J by 2 bases; unmatched bases: 3. Germline-derived CDR1 and CDR2 are SNHLY and FYNNEI. The CDR3 sequence is CASRQGTNYGYTF. CDR3 bases: TGTGCCAGCAGACAGGGGACCAACTATGGCTACACCTTC.

CDR3 nucleotides: TGCGCCAGCTCCGGGACAGGGGACCCCCAAGAGACCCAGTACTTC. Translated, it gives CASSGTGDPQETQYF. The rearrangement links TRBV5-1 to TRBJ2-5, with 10 positions matching TRBD1. The CDR3 is 15 residues long. With 7 bases clipped from V and 1 base from J, the junction kept 7 bases outside the gene matches. Germline V CDR1 and CDR2: SGHRS, YFSETQ.

For this clone: One end of the junction varies from germline; a read error may be responsible. The genes are TRBV5-1 and TRBJ2-3; perhaps TRBD2 as D (5 bases). Germline loops: CDR1 SGHRS, CDR2 YFSETQ. The CDR3 extends over 12 amino acids. In DNA form, the CDR3 reads TGCGCCAGCATGAGTAGCGCAGACACGCAGTATTTT. This sequence encodes CASMSSADTQYF. Combining the CDR3 with reference TRBV5-1 and TRBJ2-3 gives the whole variable domain KAGVTQTPRYLIKTRGQQVTLSCSPISGHRSVSWYQQTPGQGLQFLFEYFSETQRNKGNFPGRFSGRQFSNSRSEMNVSTLELGDSALYLCASMSSADTQYFGPGTRLTVL.

With respect to this clone: The same CDR3 is also encoded by other DNA sequences in this sample. V is TRBV7-2 and J is TRBJ1-2; no clear D. Trimming removed 0 bases at V and 0 bases at J, with 2 bases between. This CDR3 is 13 amino acids long. Germline V gene data show CDR1 as SGHTA and CDR2 as FQGNSA. The CDR3 DNA is TGTGCCAGCAGCTTAGCCCCTAACTATGGCTACACCTTC. Its protein is CASSLAPNYGYTF.

The V call is TRBV5-4, the J call TRBJ2-7; 10 bases are a match to TRBD1. Losses at the gene ends were 3 bases for V and 7 bases for J; bases not matched to a gene: 10. This CDR3 has 15 amino acids. The V gene's germline CDR1 is SGHNT and CDR2 YYREEE (reference sequence). CDR3 in amino acids: CASSYSGTGVREQYF. The CDR3 bases are TGTGCCAGCAGCTATTCCGGGACAGGGGTGCGGGAGCAGTACTTC.

This clone was observed many times. The chain carries TRBV28 and TRBJ2-7, with 9 bases fitting TRBD1. The CDR3 runs to 14 residues. After removal of 9 bases from V and 4 bases from J, the junction contained 10 bases not matched to a gene. The germline V gene has CDR1 MDHEN and CDR2 SYDVKM. Here the CDR3 reads CASSTGGLGYEQYF. CDR3 coding DNA: TGTGCCAGTTCGACAGGGGGGCTTGGGTACGAGCAGTACTTC.

This chain connects TRBV7-9 to TRBJ2-7; D might be TRBD2 (7 bases). The CDR3 has 16 residues. In germline, CDR1 is SEHNR, CDR2 FQNEAQ (reference sequence). Trimming took 0 bases from V and 0 from J, leaving 12 bases between them. In DNA, the CDR3 is TGTGCCAGCAGCTTAGCCTTGGCGGGGGCCTCCTACGAGCAGTACTTC. Protein: CASSLALAGASYEQYF.

The genes are TRBV7-2 and TRBJ2-7; D could derive from TRBD1 or TRBD2 (5 bases each). V was shortened by 3 bases and J by 7 bases, with 13 bases between the two germline ends. The CDR3 runs to 13 residues. Germline CDR1 SGHTA, CDR2 FQGNSA. The chain's CDR3 is CASSFRDRREQYF. The CDR3 region has the DNA TGTGCCAGCAGCTTCCGGGACCGTCGGGAGCAGTACTTC.

The chain joins TRBV4-1 to TRBJ2-5; D possibly uses TRBD1 or TRBD2 (5 bases each). The V and J ends lost 1 base and 3 bases respectively, with 9 bases between them. The CDR3 consists of 14 residues. Germline lookup yields CDR1 MGHRA and CDR2 YSYEKL. The CDR3, as DNA: TGCGCCAGCAGCCAAGGGGGACGTGAAGAGACCCAGTACTTC. It translates to CASSQGGREETQYF.